This T cell receptor (beta chain) is drawn from a study of blood T cell repertoires in COVID-19. About the research overall: Some COVID-19 samples were acute and others convalescent; all came from the United States, Italy and Spain. From T cells, B-cell-depleted T cells, or PBMCs came the material, which was cDNA or gDNA.

This CDR3 is built from 13 residues. In the study's own analysis: Amplified reference gene primers provided the basis for estimating nucleated cell counts. Assay: immunoSEQ multiplex PCR; the TCRdb copy retains only in-frame clones and omits some. Clone size and V and J calls were adopted from that table, with D and trimming inferred from the DNA. The table has around 100,000 clones, 85% seen once. V and J are TRBV21-1 and TRBJ1-2; the table's D call TRBD1 went unverified against the DNA. TRBV21-1 is a known pseudogene. This clonotype originated in a woman between 65 and 79 years old with active or convalescent COVID-19. Source material: peripheral blood. CDR3 DNA: TGTGCCAGTAGGACGGGACATAACTATGGCTACACCTTC. It translates to CASRTGHNYGYTF.